Below, 25 T cell receptor beta chains from the same sample are listed, as sequenced in a study of PD-1 blockade in mismatch repair-deficient tumors. Libraries were prepared by immunoSEQ multiplex PCR; TCRdb keeps only in-frame clonotypes and omits some of them. The top ten clones hold over 3% of a sample with about 51,000 clones, around 80% of them seen once. The material sequenced was peripheral blood, taken 4 weeks after starting pembrolizumab. The receptors were gathered from an adult with mismatch repair-deficient cancer.

V gene TRBV13 combines with J gene TRBJ2-1; no reliable D call. Per germline, CDR1 PRHDT and CDR2 FYEKMQ (reference sequence). The ends were cut back, 5 bases at V and 7 bases at J, with 12 bases in the middle. This CDR3 is 13 amino acids long. This chain's CDR3 is CASSPARRNEQFF. The DNA for the CDR3 is TGTGCCAGCAGCCCGGCGCGCAGGAATGAGCAGTTCTTC.

The chain is built from TRBV5-1 and TRBJ2-7, with D possibly being TRBD1 or TRBD2 (5 bases each). The CDR3 is 14 amino acids. CDR1 and CDR2 (germline): SGHRS, YFSETQ. V shed 0 bases and J shed 4 bases, with 11 bases lying between them. As DNA, the CDR3 is TGCGCCAGCAGCTTGGGGGGACGCAAATACGAGCAGTACTTC. As protein: CASSLGGRKYEQYF.

J is TRBJ2-7 and V is TRBV5-1; possibly TRBD2 for D (5 bases). Germline-derived CDR1 and CDR2 are SGHRS and YFSETQ. The V and J ends lost 0 bases and 2 bases respectively, with 9 bases between them. CDR3 length: 14 residues. CDR3 region: CASSLGSGTYEQYF. The CDR3, as DNA: TGCGCCAGCAGCTTGGGATCGGGGACCTACGAGCAGTACTTC.

This sequence joins TRBV7-9 and TRBJ2-3; TRBD2 agrees at 13 bases. Looked up from germline, CDR1 is SEHNR and CDR2 is FQNEAQ (reference sequence). J was trimmed by 6 bases and V by 5 bases; bases with no gene match: 2. This CDR3 contains 14 residues. The CDR3 sequence is CASSVLAGGDTQYF. In DNA, the CDR3 is TGTGCCAGCAGCGTACTAGCGGGAGGGGATACGCAGTATTTT.

The chain has TRBV25-1 and TRBJ1-2, with D unresolved. The germline V gene has CDR1 MGHDK and CDR2 SYGVNS. The CDR3 totals 12 residues. Trimming stripped 4 bases from V and 7 bases from J, with 10 bases between. CDR3 in amino acids: CASSVGVVGYTF. The CDR3 bases are TGTGCCAGCAGTGTCGGGGTCGTTGGCTACACCTTC.

This clone has a single count. CDR3: CASSPPGTRSAWQYF. The CDR3 DNA reads TGTGCCAGCAGCCCGCCCGGGACTAGGTCTGCTTGGCAGTACTTC. The gene calls are TRBV11-2 and TRBJ2-7; TRBD2 matches 8 bases. Germline CDR1 SGHAT, CDR2 FQNNGV. The junction had 15 bases not matched to a gene; V was cut back by 5 bases and J by 9 bases. The CDR3 consists of 15 residues.

CDR3 bases: TGCGCCAGCAGCCAGTCCGGGACTCCCCTTGGGGCCAAAAACATTCAGTACTTC. It translates to CASSQSGTPLGAKNIQYF. V gene TRBV4-3 combines with J gene TRBJ2-4; D may be TRBD2 (6 bases). Germline values: CDR1 LGHNA, CDR2 YSLEER. This CDR3 spans 18 amino acids. V lost 3 bases, J lost 1 base, and 19 bases lay in between.

The chain is built from TRBV9 and TRBJ1-1; D not certain. V lost 4 bases and J lost 1, with 14 bases in between. The CDR3 totals 15 residues. Germline CDR1 is SGDLS and CDR2 is YYNGEE. The CDR3 sequence is CASSLNTLPNTEAFF. CDR3 DNA: TGTGCCAGCAGCTTAAACACGCTACCGAACACTGAAGCTTTCTTT.

This chain joins TRBV7-9 and TRBJ2-1, with unresolved D. V gave up 5 bases and J gave up 10 bases, with 9 bases separating them. This CDR3 region has 11 residues. Germline lookup yields CDR1 SEHNR and CDR2 FQNEAQ (reference sequence). The CDR3 here is CASSHQREQFF. The CDR3 DNA is TGTGCCAGCAGCCATCAACGCGAGCAGTTCTTC. Combining the CDR3 with reference TRBV7-9 and TRBJ2-1 gives the whole variable domain DTGVSQNPRHKITKRGQNVTFRCDPISEHNRLYWYRQTLGQGPEFLTYFQNEAQLEKSRLLSDRFSAERPKGSFSTLEIQRTEQGDSAMYLCASSHQREQFFGPGTRLTVL.

This clone was found once. The chain employs TRBV28 and TRBJ2-5, with D possibly TRBD1 on 6 matching bases. Germline assignment: CDR1 MDHEN and CDR2 SYDVKM. The CDR3 contains 14 residues. V gave up 3 bases and J gave up 0 bases, with 8 bases separating them. The DNA for the CDR3 is TGTGCCAGCAGTTTCGGACAGTACCAAGAGACCCAGTACTTC. Residues: CASSFGQYQETQYF.

V is TRBV19 and J is TRBJ1-2; 10 bases align to TRBD1. J gave up 6 bases and V 4 bases, and 5 bases lay outside the gene matches. The CDR3 covers 14 residues. CDR1 is LNHDA and CDR2 is SQIVND in the germline V gene (reference sequence). CDR3: CASSKDRGQNGYTF. CDR3 nucleotide sequence: TGTGCCAGTAGTAAAGACAGGGGGCAGAATGGCTACACCTTC. Drawing the rest from reference TRBV19 and TRBJ1-2, the complete variable domain is DGGITQSPKYLFRKEGQNVTLSCEQNLNHDAMYWYRQDPGQGLRLIYYSQIVNDFQKGDIAEGYSVSREKKESFPLTVTSAQKNPTAFYLCASSKDRGQNGYTFGSGTRLTVV.

The V gene is TRBV6-5, the J gene TRBJ2-1; 8 bases fit TRBD1. J gave up 8 bases and V 6 bases, and 9 bases lay outside the gene matches. Per germline, CDR1 MNHEY and CDR2 SVGAGI. This CDR3 spans 14 amino acids. The CDR3 sequence is CASRSRDRSDEQFF. The CDR3 nucleotides are TGTGCCAGCAGGAGCCGGGACAGGAGCGATGAGCAGTTCTTC.

A few counts support this clone. This rearrangement joins TRBV30 to TRBJ1-1; D remains ambiguous. The CDR3 loop spans 12 amino acids. V gave up 1 base and J gave up 6 bases, with 9 bases separating them. Germline CDR1 and CDR2: GTSNPN and SVGIG (reference sequence). CDR3 DNA: TGTGCCTGGAGTGGCGGCCAGGCTGAAGCTTTCTTT. The encoded protein is CAWSGGQAEAFF.

The chain uses TRBV5-6 and TRBJ2-3; D gene unclear. This CDR3 contains 13 residues. V shed 7 bases and J shed 0 bases, with 9 bases lying between them. Germline V CDR1 and CDR2: SGHDT, YYEEEE. CDR3 DNA: TGTGCCAGCTATTGGGATAGCACAGATACGCAGTATTTT. It codes for CASYWDSTDTQYF.

The genes are TRBV27 and TRBJ2-5; TRBD2 is a possible D gene (5 bases). Germline V gene data show CDR1 as MNHEY and CDR2 as SMNVEV (reference sequence). The CDR3 loop spans 14 amino acids. Trimming stripped 2 bases from V and 3 bases from J, with 10 bases between. For the CDR3, the DNA is TGTGCCAGCAGTTTAGCGGGCACCAAAGAGACCCAGTACTTC. It specifies CASSLAGTKETQYF.

The rearrangement links TRBV30 to TRBJ1-1; maybe TRBD1 (5 bases). V gave up 2 bases and J gave up 5 bases, with 12 bases separating them. The CDR3 is made up of 13 amino acids. From germline, CDR1 is GTSNPN and CDR2 SVGIG (reference sequence). CDR3: CAWSLQGGTEAFF. CDR3 in DNA: TGTGCCTGGAGTCTGCAGGGAGGGACTGAAGCTTTCTTT.

V gene TRBV10-3 combines with J gene TRBJ2-6, with D uncertain. The V gene lost 11 bases and the J gene lost 4 bases, with 3 bases spanning the gap. CDR3 length: 10 amino acids. CDR1 and CDR2 (germline): ENHRY, SYGVKD. CDR3 nucleotides: TGTGCCTCCGGGGCCAACGTCCTGACTTTC. Encoded protein: CASGANVLTF.

The V call is TRBV28, the J call TRBJ1-1; no reliable D call. V was cut by 5 bases and J by 3 bases, with 7 bases left in between. The CDR3 has 12 amino acids. CDR1 MDHEN and CDR2 SYDVKM come from the germline V gene. CDR3 in DNA: TGTGCCAGCAGTACGTCAGACACTGAAGCTTTCTTT. Translated: CASSTSDTEAFF.

J is TRBJ2-2 and V is TRBV30; 7 bases are shared with TRBD2. Germline CDR1 is GTSNPN and CDR2 is SVGIG (reference sequence). The CDR3 length is 14 residues. The V and J ends lost 3 bases and 5 bases, in that order; junction bases with no gene match: 6. The CDR3 spells CAWRRGRATGELFF. The CDR3 bases are TGTGCCTGGAGACGGGGGAGGGCGACCGGGGAGCTGTTTTTT.

The V gene is TRBV7-8, the J gene TRBJ2-5; D unresolved. Germline-derived CDR1 and CDR2 are SGHVS and FQNEAQ. The CDR3 sequence is 15 residues long. V gave up 2 bases and J gave up 0 bases, with 10 bases separating them. CDR3 nucleotides: TGTGCCAGCAGCTTATTCGGGCACAACCAAGAGACCCAGTACTTC. Protein: CASSLFGHNQETQYF.

This sequence joins TRBV28 and TRBJ2-5, with 13 bases aligning to TRBD2. Germline V gene sequence: CDR1 MDHEN, CDR2 SYDVKM. V lost 2 bases to trimming and J lost 5 bases; unmatched junction nucleotides: 5. The CDR3 has 16 residues. CDR3 sequence (DNA): TGTGCCAGCAGTTTACCACTAGCGGGAGGGTTTGAGACCCAGTACTTC. It encodes CASSLPLAGGFETQYF.

This clone was observed a few times. J is TRBJ1-5 and V is TRBV30, with 8 bases that match TRBD1. With V trimmed by 1 base and J by 5 bases, 4 bases remained unmatched. CDR3 length: 14 residues. Germline CDR1 and CDR2: GTSNPN and SVGIG (reference sequence). CDR3 DNA: TGTGCCTGGAGTGAGACAGGGGATCATCAGCCCCAGCATTTT. It yields the protein CAWSETGDHQPQHF.

The chain has TRBV25-1 and TRBJ2-1; D possibly corresponds to TRBD1 (5 bases). With 4 bases removed from V and 7 bases from J, the gap between germline ends came to 17 bases. Germline V CDR1 and CDR2: MGHDK, SYGVNS. The CDR3 length is 15 residues. In DNA form, the CDR3 reads TGTGCCAGCAGTGGTTGGCAGGGCGACTTAAATGAGCAGTTCTTC. Protein: CASSGWQGDLNEQFF.

This clone has just one count. The chain combines TRBV6-6 with TRBJ1-5; D possibly corresponds to TRBD1 (5 bases). The CDR3 runs 15 residues. The germline V gene encodes CDR1 MNHNY and CDR2 SVGAGI (reference sequence). V was pared by 7 bases and J by 0 bases, with 13 bases between. Here the CDR3 DNA reads TGTGCCAGCAACACCGTGGGGGATAGCAATCAGCCCCAGCATTTT. Protein product: CASNTVGDSNQPQHF.

The V call is TRBV11-1, the J call TRBJ2-2, with TRBD1 identical over 7 bases. This CDR3 region has 15 residues. The junction had 4 bases not matched to a gene; V was cut back by 5 bases and J by 1 base. Germline CDR1 is SGHAT and CDR2 is FQDESV (reference sequence). The chain's CDR3 is CASSRNRGNTGELFF. The CDR3 DNA sequence: TGTGCCAGCAGCCGAAACAGGGGGAACACCGGGGAGCTGTTTTTT.